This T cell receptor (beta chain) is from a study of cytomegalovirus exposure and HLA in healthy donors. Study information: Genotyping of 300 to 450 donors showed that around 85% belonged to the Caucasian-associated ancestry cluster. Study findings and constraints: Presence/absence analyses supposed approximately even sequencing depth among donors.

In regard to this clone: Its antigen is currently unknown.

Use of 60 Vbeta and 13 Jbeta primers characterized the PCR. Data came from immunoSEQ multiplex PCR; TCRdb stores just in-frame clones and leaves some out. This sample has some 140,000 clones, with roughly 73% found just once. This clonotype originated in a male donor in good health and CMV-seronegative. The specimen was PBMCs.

CDR3 DNA sequence: TGTGCCAGCAGTTTGACAAACAGGGTTGGCTACACCTTC. It is translated as CASSLTNRVGYTF. V gene TRBV27 combines with J gene TRBJ1-2; D may be TRBD1 (6 bases). CDR1 is MNHEY and CDR2 is SMNVEV in the germline V gene (reference sequence). The CDR3 sequence is 13 residues long. V was clipped by 3 bases and J by 7 bases, with 12 bases between them.